This T cell receptor (beta chain) was sequenced during a study of CD8+ T cells in alopecia areata. Germline V gene data show CDR1 as GTSNPN and CDR2 as SVGIG (reference sequence). V was cut by 0 bases and J by 6 bases, with 18 bases left in between. This CDR3 region has 16 residues. The sequencing template was cDNA reverse transcribed from extracted RNA. Repertoires were generated with immunoSEQ multiplex PCR, while TCRdb's copy carries only in-frame clones and drops some. The sample has 120,000 or so clones, roughly two fifths seen once. Obtained from alopecia areata patients were lesional scalp punch biopsies along with peripheral blood.

Sequenced material: CD4+ T cells sorted from blood. The chain joins TRBV30 to TRBJ1-5; D is unresolved. The TCR was taken from a human donor with alopecia areata. CDR3 in amino acids: CAWSVLGSLATQPQHF. The CDR3 DNA is TGTGCCTGGAGTGTGTTGGGATCCCTTGCCACTCAGCCCCAGCATTTT.